These 15 T cell receptor beta chains were sequenced from one sample in a study of cytomegalovirus exposure and HLA in healthy donors. Primers for the PCR totalled 60 Vbeta and 13 Jbeta. Assay: immunoSEQ multiplex PCR; the TCRdb copy retains only in-frame clones and omits some. The table records 150,000 to 200,000 clones, 70% to 90% of them present only once. The source material was PBMCs. These receptors came from a woman under 40 in good health and CMV-seronegative.

The rearrangement links TRBV10-3 to TRBJ1-2, with D possibly TRBD1 on 6 matching bases. Deletions cut 2 bases from V and 0 bases from J, with 7 bases between. CDR1 is ENHRY, CDR2 SYGVKD, per germline. The CDR3 is made up of 14 amino acids. CDR3 DNA: TGTGCCATCAGTGAGAGACAGGCTAACTATGGCTACACCTTC. This sequence encodes CAISERQANYGYTF.

Regarding this clone: One end of the junction fails to match germline, which may point to a read error. The gene calls are TRBV19 and TRBJ2-6; 9 nucleotides agree with TRBD1. CDR1 and CDR2 (germline): LNHDA, SQIVND (reference sequence). The CDR3 loop spans 14 amino acids. CDR3 residues: CASRDRGWANGLTF. DNA for the CDR3: TGTGCCAGTAGGGACAGGGGCTGGGCCAACGGCCTGACTTTC.

The chain uses TRBV6-1 and TRBJ2-5; D is possibly TRBD1 (6 bases). Trimming left V 8 bases short and J 5 bases short, with 15 bases between. Germline V CDR1 and CDR2: MNHNS, SASEGT. This CDR3 has 13 amino acids. As DNA, the CDR3 is TGTGCCAGCTCTACAGGGTTAGGGGAGACCCAGTACTTC. It specifies CASSTGLGETQYF.

The CDR3 protein is CASGSRSSYNEQFF. The CDR3 nucleotides read TGTGCCAGCGGGTCGAGGAGCTCCTACAATGAGCAGTTCTTC. The chain joins TRBV6-1 to TRBJ2-1; D is ambiguous. The germline CDR1 and CDR2 sequences are MNHNS and SASEGT. The CDR3 totals 14 residues. The V gene lost 8 bases and the J gene lost 0 bases, with 11 bases spanning the gap.

The chain joins TRBV14 to TRBJ1-2; maybe TRBD1 (5 bases). The CDR3 consists of 15 residues. The V end lost 1 base, the J end lost 4 bases, and 13 bases lay between the germline ends. Germline V gene sequence: CDR1 SGHDN, CDR2 FVKESK. CDR3 protein: CASSQVRGTPYGYTF. The CDR3 DNA reads TGTGCCAGCAGCCAAGTAAGGGGCACACCCTATGGCTACACCTTC. Variable domain in full (rest from reference TRBV14 and TRBJ1-2): EAGVTQFPSHSVIEKGQTVTLRCDPISGHDNLYWYRRVMGKEIKFLLHFVKESKQDESGMPNNRFLAERTGGTYSTLKVQPAELEDSGVYFCASSQVRGTPYGYTFGSGTRLTVV.

This chain joins TRBV5-1 and TRBJ2-5; the D gene is possibly TRBD1 (5 bases). The CDR3 is made up of 14 amino acids. Germline CDR1 is SGHRS and CDR2 is YFSETQ. V dropped 2 bases and J dropped 4 bases, with 12 bases sitting between them. CDR3 nucleotides: TGCGCCAGCAGCTTTATGGGGCAGGGAGAGACCCAGTACTTC. Translation gives CASSFMGQGETQYF.

The V gene is TRBV6-5, the J gene TRBJ1-6; 10 bases fit TRBD1. This CDR3 region has 16 residues. V gave up 0 bases and J gave up 6 bases; unmatched junction bases: 2. Germline CDR1 is MNHEY and CDR2 is SVGAGI. This chain's CDR3 is CASSYSRTGGNSPLHF. CDR3 nucleotide sequence: TGTGCCAGCAGTTACTCCCGGACAGGGGGTAATTCACCCCTCCACTTT.

This rearrangement joins TRBV7-2 to TRBJ2-1; tentatively, D is TRBD2 (6 bases). Trimming took off 2 bases at V and 3 bases at J, with 11 bases between the two ends. Germline V gene data show CDR1 as SGHTA and CDR2 as FQGNSA. This CDR3 region has 15 residues. This CDR3 is CASSLFSGSYNEQFF. The CDR3 DNA follows: TGTGCCAGCAGCTTATTTAGCGGAAGCTACAATGAGCAGTTCTTC.

This chain links TRBV2 with TRBJ2-1; TRBD2 might be the D (5 bases). The V end lost 8 bases, the J end lost 7 bases, and 18 bases lay between the germline ends. This CDR3 spans 14 amino acids. Germline CDR1 is SNHLY and CDR2 is FYNNEI. The CDR3 spells CASQGRGPLNEQFF. The CDR3 DNA sequence: TGTGCCAGCCAAGGGCGAGGGCCCCTTAATGAGCAGTTCTTC.

The chain links TRBV7-2 to TRBJ2-7, with D possibly matching TRBD1 (6 bases). Trimming took off 5 bases at V and 3 bases at J, with 14 bases between the two ends. This CDR3 spans 14 amino acids. Looked up from germline, CDR1 is SGHTA and CDR2 is FQGNSA. The CDR3 region is CASSRTGTSYEQYF. In nucleotides, the CDR3 is TGTGCCAGCAGCCGCACAGGGACCAGCTACGAGCAGTACTTC.

The rearrangement uses TRBV28 and TRBJ2-5; 15 bases agree with TRBD2. V lost 5 bases and J lost 5; bases outside the gene matches: 6. Germline V CDR1 and CDR2: MDHEN, SYDVKM. There are 16 residues in the CDR3. CDR3 loop: CASSRGLAGGRETQYF. For the CDR3, the DNA is TGTGCCAGCAGTCGCGGACTAGCGGGGGGGCGTGAGACCCAGTACTTC.

This clone was observed a single time. The gene calls are TRBV6-5 and TRBJ2-1; the match to TRBD2 covers 7 bases. This CDR3 is 14 amino acids long. Germline V lookup: CDR1 MNHEY, CDR2 SVGAGI. J was trimmed by 9 bases and V by 5 bases; bases with no gene match: 10. CDR3 bases: TGTGCCAGCAGTATGGCGGGGAGGGACGGTGAGCAGTTCTTC. Its translation is CASSMAGRDGEQFF.

The chain combines TRBV11-2 with TRBJ2-5; 7 bases map to TRBD2. Unmatched junction bases numbered 12, after V lost 6 bases and J lost 5 bases. Germline CDR1 reads SGHAT; CDR2 reads FQNNGV. The CDR3 runs to 15 residues. CDR3 region: CASRKLARERETQYF. The CDR3 DNA reads TGTGCCAGCAGGAAACTAGCGCGCGAGCGGGAGACCCAGTACTTC. The full variable domain, with the rest looked up from reference TRBV11-2 and TRBJ2-5, is EAGVAQSPRYKIIEKRQSVAFWCNPISGHATLYWYQQILGQGPKLLIQFQNNGVVDDSQLPKDRFSAERLKGVDSTLKIQPAKLEDSAVYLCASRKLARERETQYFGPGTRLLVL.

V gene TRBV4-1 combines with J gene TRBJ1-1; 7 bases align to TRBD1. V shed 4 bases and J 1 base; nucleotides not matched to a gene: 6. Germline V gene sequence: CDR1 MGHRA, CDR2 YSYEKL. CDR3 size: 15 residues. The CDR3 nucleotides read TGCGCCAGCAGCCTCTGGGACAGCGAGAACACTGAAGCTTTCTTT. The encoded protein is CASSLWDSENTEAFF.

The chain is built from TRBV25-1 and TRBJ2-7; tentative D call: TRBD1 (6 bases). The CDR3 covers 17 residues. Germline CDR1 reads MGHDK; CDR2 reads SYGVNS. The V gene lost 2 bases and the J gene lost 4 bases, with 21 bases spanning the gap. Here the CDR3 reads CASSESRGTLRSYEQYF. The CDR3 DNA reads as TGTGCCAGCAGTGAAAGTAGGGGGACCCTACGATCATACGAGCAGTACTTC.